What follows describes a single TCR beta chain. The germline CDR1 and CDR2 sequences are SGHRS and YFSETQ. This CDR3 is 14 amino acids long. The V gene end was trimmed by 2 bases and the J gene end by 2 bases; junction bases not matched to a gene: 2. The data were taken from a study of cytomegalovirus exposure and HLA in healthy donors. Both 60 Vbeta primers and 13 Jbeta primers went into the PCR. Data came from immunoSEQ multiplex PCR; TCRdb stores just in-frame clones and leaves some out. The table lists 150,000 or so clones, roughly 85% of them singletons. The chain recombines TRBV5-1 with TRBJ2-3; TRBD2 matches at 7 bases. Sample: PBMCs. The TCR comes from a male donor in good health and CMV-seronegative. The CDR3 sequence is CASSFGLDTDTQYF. The CDR3 bases are TGCGCCAGCAGCTTCGGACTAGACACAGATACGCAGTATTTT.